These 9 T cell receptor beta chains originate from one sample sequenced in a study of early stage breast cancer tumors. Produced via immunoSEQ multiplex PCR; TCRdb's table is partial and in-frame only. The table has some 36,000 clones, 74% seen once. The sequenced sample was blood. The receptor source for this set is a person between 60 and 69 years old with breast cancer.

DNA for the CDR3: TGTGCCAGCAGGGCCGGGACAGACTATGGCTACACCTTC. Translation: CASRAGTDYGYTF. This sequence joins TRBV6-1 and TRBJ1-2; TRBD1 aligns across 7 bases. The CDR3 runs 13 residues. Trimming cost V 6 bases and J 3 bases; bases outside gene matches: 4. Germline-derived CDR1 and CDR2 are MNHNS and SASEGT.

The V gene is TRBV7-9, the J gene TRBJ2-3, with 11 bases aligning to TRBD2. The V gene's germline CDR1 is SEHNR and CDR2 FQNEAQ (reference sequence). With V trimmed by 6 bases and J by 3 bases, 5 bases remained unmatched. The CDR3 spans 15 residues. This CDR3 is CASSLLAGGTDTQYF. The CDR3 nucleotides are TGTGCCAGCAGTCTTCTAGCGGGGGGAACAGATACGCAGTATTTT.

The chain is built from TRBV6-6 and TRBJ2-1, with 8 positions matching TRBD1. Germline assignment: CDR1 MNHNY and CDR2 SVGAGI (reference sequence). J lost 6 bases, V lost 5 bases, and 3 bases had no gene match. The CDR3 extends over 13 amino acids. This CDR3 reads CASSRTGGNEQFF. CDR3 bases: TGTGCCAGCAGTAGAACAGGGGGCAATGAGCAGTTCTTC.

The chain employs TRBV19 and TRBJ1-1, with D unclear. The length of the CDR3 is 16 residues. CDR1 is LNHDA, CDR2 SQIVND, per germline (reference sequence). Trimming stripped 2 bases from V and 3 bases from J, with 16 bases between. For the CDR3, the DNA is TGTGCCAGTAGTATAAGGGCGGGAAGGATTGACACTGAAGCTTTCTTT. This encodes CASSIRAGRIDTEAFF.

This clone was detected only a few times. This sequence joins TRBV19 and TRBJ2-7; D ambiguous. Per the germline V gene, CDR1 is LNHDA and CDR2 is SQIVND (reference sequence). CDR3 length: 15 residues. V was clipped by 6 bases and J by 6 bases, with 21 bases between them. The CDR3 loop is CASRSPGQVGFEQYF. The CDR3 nucleotides are TGTGCCAGTAGATCCCCCGGGCAGGTGGGCTTCGAGCAGTACTTC.

V is TRBV5-6 and J is TRBJ2-1; 7 nucleotides align to TRBD2. The CDR3 has 11 amino acids. Germline-derived CDR1 and CDR2 are SGHDT and YYEEEE. The V and J ends lost 3 bases and 15 bases, in that order; junction bases with no gene match: 6. The chain's CDR3 is CASSSGGSGFF. The DNA for the CDR3 is TGTGCCAGCAGCTCCGGCGGGAGCGGGTTCTTC.

The rearrangement joins TRBV18 to TRBJ1-3; TRBD1 might be the D (5 bases). Trimming shortened V by 3 bases and J by 0 bases, and 15 bases separated the two germline ends. Germline V gene lookup returns CDR1 KGHSH and CDR2 LQKENI. This CDR3 spans 17 amino acids. CDR3 coding DNA: TGTGCCAGCTCACCCCCAGACAGAGCAATCTCTGGAAACACCATATATTTT. It yields the protein CASSPPDRAISGNTIYF.

This clone appeared a few times. This rearrangement joins TRBV2 to TRBJ2-3; D uncertain. Trimming left V 8 bases short and J 2 bases short, with 14 bases between. Germline V gene lookup returns CDR1 SNHLY and CDR2 FYNNEI. This CDR3 spans 14 amino acids. DNA of the CDR3: TGTGCCAGCTCGACGTGGACGGCCACAGATACGCAGTATTTT. Its protein is CASSTWTATDTQYF.

The chain links TRBV7-2 to TRBJ1-4; TRBD1 might be the D (5 bases). Germline CDR1 reads SGHTA; CDR2 reads FQGNSA. There are 14 residues in the CDR3. V was clipped by 6 bases and J by 5 bases, with 13 bases between them. CDR3 coding DNA: TGTGCCAGCAGTATTCAGGGAGGGAATGAAAAACTGTTTTTT. Translation: CASSIQGGNEKLFF.